This T cell receptor beta chain was found in a study of human T cells and chemical hapten exposure. The CDR3 consists of 13 residues. CDR1 is ENHRY, CDR2 SYGVKD, per germline. With V trimmed by 10 bases and J by 6 bases, 6 bases remained unmatched. In regard to this clonotype: Its cognate antigen is unknown.

Time point described: patch test 2, 6 weeks after DPC sensitization. Treatment reported: therapeutic diphenylcyclopropenone sensitization with weekly scalp DPC. MiXCR was run by TCRdb on the RACE reads, yielding one entry per CDR3 protein. The sample contains around 82,000 distinct CDR3 sequences, less than 8% of which appear only once. The study, taken as a whole, reports: In comparison with controls, expanded TCRs gave rise to a significantly larger number of large CDR3 similarity clusters.

The clonotype originates from a woman aged 25-40 years with alopecia areata. Some clones in this sample may be carry-over from other donors' samples. The chain has TRBV10-3 and TRBJ2-3; TRBD1 matches 11 bases. The material was whole blood, obtained in connection with sensitization to the hapten diphenylcyclopropenone (DPC). CDR3 region: CATGQGVWDTQYF. The DNA for the CDR3 is TGTGCCACGGGACAGGGGGTCTGGGATACGCAGTATTTT.